Described below is a single TCR beta chain sequence and its context. The antigen is not known. Unmatched junction bases numbered 6, after V lost 5 bases and J lost 4 bases. Germline-derived CDR1 and CDR2 are SGHNT and YYREEE (reference sequence). CDR3 length: 15 amino acids. Stated treatment: some 19 received Ad26.COV2.S at low or high dose, single or two shots; 5 received placebo; per-sample allocation not given. At day 63 after the first vaccine or placebo injection, samples were drawn. The shot given was an Ad26 vector that makes Wuhan-strain SARS-CoV-2 spike. These data come from a study of Ad26.COV2.S vaccination and SARS-CoV-2 variants. Study summary: Enrolled in COV1001, the donor was in the Ad26.COV2.S trial arm, which received the vaccine. Intramuscular Ad26.COV2.S at 5x10^10 or 1x10^11 viral particles.

Study outcomes and limitations: Vaccinees showed greater spike-specific TCR breadth than placebo recipients.

Data came from immunoSEQ multiplex PCR; TCRdb stores just in-frame clones and leaves some out. Altogether about 350,000 clones are present, less than 90% being singletons, with the ten largest covering around a tenth. The input for sequencing was peripheral blood, taken in a trial of Ad26.COV2.S vaccine versus placebo. The source of this sequence is a person between 18 and 60 years old who received the Ad26.COV2.S COVID-19 vaccine or a placebo. The rearrangement uses TRBV5-4 and TRBJ2-3, with 11 bases fitting TRBD2. As DNA, the CDR3 is TGTGCCAGCAGTTATAGCGGGAGGGCATCAGATACGCAGTATTTT. Protein: CASSYSGRASDTQYF.